Following are 20 T cell receptor beta chains from one sample sequenced in a study of vaccination and CD4 T cells after COVID-19. Specified time point: late sampling 161 to 241 days after vaccination in three convalescent patients. Treatment: approximately 11-day PBMC culture with coronavirus spike peptide pools or control peptides (ViraFEST assay). Their antigens remain unidentified. An Oncomine TCR Beta short-read assay was used to sequence the DNA from cultured CD4+ T cells. Each CDR3 protein gets one entry after TCRdb re-called the PCR reads with MiXCR. The table includes more than 20,000 distinct CDR3 sequences, about half detected once. The sample consisted of CD4+ T cells from blood, cultured in vitro, taken about 7 months after SARS-CoV-2 vaccination. The origin of the receptors is a human donor who had recovered from COVID-19.

The table lists this clonotype with a few counts. This chain connects TRBV20-1 to TRBJ1-6; 9 nucleotides agree with TRBD1. CDR1 and CDR2 (germline): DFQATT, SNEGSKA (reference sequence). The CDR3 loop spans 13 amino acids. J gave up 6 bases and V 6 bases, and 3 bases lay outside the gene matches. The CDR3 DNA reads as TGCAGTGCCGCGACAGGGGGTAATTCACCCCTCCACTTT. The encoded protein is CSAATGGNSPLHF.

In this sample, this clonotype turned up a few times. The V gene is TRBV19, the J gene TRBJ2-3, with 10 nucleotides matching TRBD2. Germline V lookup: CDR1 LNHDA, CDR2 SQIVND (reference sequence). This CDR3 is 15 amino acids long. V lost 5 bases to trimming and J lost 4 bases; unmatched junction nucleotides: 6. The CDR3: CASSYPSGSSDTQYF. The CDR3 region has the DNA TGTGCCAGTAGTTACCCTAGCGGGAGCTCAGATACGCAGTATTTT.

This clonotype was counted only a few times. The chain is built from TRBV20-1 and TRBJ1-5; tentatively, D is TRBD1 (6 bases). The CDR3 length is 14 residues. Germline V CDR1 and CDR2: DFQATT, SNEGSKA (reference sequence). V lost 6 bases and J lost 7, with 19 bases in between. CDR3 protein: CSATAGGAQQPQHF. The DNA of the CDR3 is TGCAGTGCGACAGCCGGGGGGGCGCAACAGCCCCAGCATTTT.

This sequence joins TRBV20-1 and TRBJ2-1; 10 bases agree with TRBD2. The germline V gene has CDR1 DFQATT and CDR2 SNEGSKA (reference sequence). The J segment lost 9 bases and the V segment lost 6 bases, leaving 14 bases of the junction unmatched. This CDR3 is built from 15 residues. The CDR3 loop is CSAPKREGRPPEQFF. CDR3 DNA: TGCAGTGCCCCAAAGCGGGAGGGCCGGCCTCCTGAGCAGTTCTTC.

The table lists this clonotype with a few counts. The chain joins TRBV7-9 to TRBJ1-2; the D gene is possibly TRBD1 (5 bases). The germline V and J ends were trimmed by 4 bases and 2 bases, with 14 bases remaining between them. The CDR3 contains 15 residues. From germline, CDR1 is SEHNR and CDR2 FQNEAQ (reference sequence). The CDR3 sequence is CASSSLGEGNYGYTF. As DNA, the CDR3 is TGTGCCAGCAGCTCTTTGGGTGAGGGGAACTATGGCTACACCTTC.

The rearrangement uses TRBV6-5 and TRBJ1-1; TRBD1 is a possible D gene (6 bases). Trimming removed 4 bases from V and 6 bases from J, with 18 bases in between. This CDR3 is 15 amino acids long. Germline lookup yields CDR1 MNHEY and CDR2 SVGAGI. CDR3 DNA sequence: TGTGCCAGCAGTTTACAGCCACAGGGTAGGTCTGAAGCTTTCTTT. As protein: CASSLQPQGRSEAFF.

This clonotype was seen only a few times. The J gene is TRBJ1-2, the V gene TRBV6-1; D not certain. The CDR3 loop spans 12 amino acids. Per germline, CDR1 MNHNS and CDR2 SASEGT. Between the trimmed V and J ends, which lost 8 bases and 7 bases, there was a span of 14 bases. The CDR3: CASRRISSGYTF. For the CDR3, the DNA is TGTGCCAGCCGAAGAATTAGTAGTGGCTACACCTTC.

This sequence joins TRBV28 and TRBJ2-7; D may be TRBD2 (6 bases). Between the trimmed V and J ends, which lost 6 bases and 1 base, there was a span of 19 bases. CDR1 is MDHEN and CDR2 is SYDVKM in the germline V gene. This CDR3 contains 16 residues. The CDR3 DNA sequence: TGTGCCAGCAGCCCGGTCAATTCGGCGGGATCCTACGAGCAGTACTTC. Residues: CASSPVNSAGSYEQYF.

The chain couples TRBV7-2 to TRBJ2-6; no clear D gene. Trimming took 4 bases from V and 2 from J, leaving 0 bases between them. The CDR3 spans 12 residues. CDR1 and CDR2 (germline): SGHTA, FQGNSA. CDR3 coding DNA: TGTGCCAGCAGCTCTGGGGCCAACGTCCTGACTTTC. Translation gives CASSSGANVLTF.

The V gene is TRBV6-1, the J gene TRBJ2-7; TRBD2 aligns across 10 bases. The CDR3 runs 15 residues. Germline-derived CDR1 and CDR2 are MNHNS and SASEGT. With V trimmed by 6 bases and J by 0 bases, 5 bases remained unmatched. The CDR3 loop is CASRPSGGGSYEQYF. In DNA, the CDR3 is TGTGCCAGCAGGCCTAGCGGGGGAGGCTCCTACGAGCAGTACTTC.

This sequence joins TRBV5-5 and TRBJ1-2, with D uncertain. Trimming left V 4 bases short and J 8 bases short, with 12 bases between. The CDR3 has 12 residues. The V gene's germline CDR1 is SGHKS and CDR2 YYEKEE (reference sequence). The CDR3 sequence: CASSETWSGYTF. CDR3 nucleotides: TGTGCCAGCAGCGAGACATGGTCCGGCTACACCTTC.

The sample holds a few counts of this clonotype. The V call is TRBV20-1, the J call TRBJ1-1; 7 bases align to TRBD1. Germline assignment: CDR1 DFQATT and CDR2 SNEGSKA (reference sequence). Trimming removed 0 bases from V and 4 bases from J; junction bases left unmatched: 5. The CDR3 has 14 residues. This chain's CDR3 is CSARDNRGITEAFF. CDR3 sequence (DNA): TGCAGTGCTAGAGATAACAGGGGTATCACTGAAGCTTTCTTT.

The V gene is TRBV15, the J gene TRBJ2-3, with 7 bases that match TRBD1. J was trimmed by 4 bases and V by 7 bases; bases with no gene match: 8. The CDR3 runs to 14 residues. Germline-derived CDR1 and CDR2 are LNHNV and YYDKDF (reference sequence). DNA for the CDR3: TGTGCCACCACCCCTGACAGGGAAGCAGATACGCAGTATTTT. Its translation: CATTPDREADTQYF.

In this sample, this clonotype turned up a few times. The DNA of the CDR3 is TGCAGTGCTAGGAGGTCCCATAACTATGGCTACACCTTC. This gives the protein CSARRSHNYGYTF. The chain uses TRBV20-1 and TRBJ1-2; D unresolved. The CDR3 length is 13 residues. Germline V CDR1 and CDR2: DFQATT, SNEGSKA (reference sequence). Trimming took off 3 bases at V and 1 base at J, with 9 bases between the two ends.

This clonotype was seen more than once but under ten times. V gene TRBV20-1 combines with J gene TRBJ2-1; 14 positions match TRBD2. CDR1 and CDR2 (germline): DFQATT, SNEGSKA (reference sequence). This CDR3 region has 15 residues. J lost 7 bases, V lost 3 bases, and 5 bases had no gene match. The CDR3 DNA follows: TGCAGTGCTAGGACTAGCGGGAGGGGTGGTAATGAGCAGTTCTTC. Its protein is CSARTSGRGGNEQFF.

This clonotype appeared a few times. The CDR3 DNA sequence: TGCAGTGCTAGATTAAGCCAGGGGGAATTTAGCTACACCTTC. Protein sequence: CSARLSQGEFSYTF. The chain employs TRBV20-1 and TRBJ1-2; 7 nucleotides align to TRBD1. The V gene end was trimmed by 2 bases and the J gene end by 9 bases; junction bases not matched to a gene: 12. The CDR3 is 14 amino acids. Germline CDR1 and CDR2: DFQATT and SNEGSKA (reference sequence).

The chain recombines TRBV2 with TRBJ1-2; D is ambiguous. The CDR3 loop spans 12 amino acids. Germline CDR1 SNHLY, CDR2 FYNNEI. Trimming stripped 6 bases from V and 6 bases from J, with 11 bases between. CDR3 DNA: TGTGCCAGCAGGGTCCCCGGGGATGGCTACACCTTC. Its translation: CASRVPGDGYTF.

The chain employs TRBV11-3 and TRBJ2-5; 7 bases align to TRBD1. CDR1 is SGHNT, CDR2 YENEEA, per germline. The length of the CDR3 is 15 residues. With V trimmed by 4 bases and J by 5 bases, 10 bases remained unmatched. CDR3 in amino acids: CASSSVATGPETQYF. CDR3 coding DNA: TGTGCCAGCAGCTCCGTAGCGACAGGGCCGGAGACCCAGTACTTC.

CDR3 region: CSGGLAGSQETQYF. In nucleotides, the CDR3 is TGCAGTGGCGGACTAGCGGGATCCCAAGAGACCCAGTACTTC. The chain carries TRBV20-1 and TRBJ2-5, with TRBD2 identical over 12 bases. Germline V gives CDR1 DFQATT, CDR2 SNEGSKA (reference sequence). With V trimmed by 7 bases and J by 1 base, 4 bases remained unmatched. The CDR3 covers 14 residues.

The chain joins TRBV7-6 to TRBJ2-5; no clear D gene. V lost 5 bases and J 3 bases, leaving 10 bases between the germline ends. The CDR3 is 13 residues long. The germline V gene encodes CDR1 SGHVS and CDR2 FNYEAQ. The CDR3 loop reads CASSQWGKETQYF. For the CDR3, the DNA is TGTGCCAGCAGCCAGTGGGGTAAAGAGACCCAGTACTTC.